These T cell receptor beta chains were read from a single sample in a study of blood T cell repertoires in COVID-19. Sequenced by immunoSEQ multiplex PCR; TCRdb stores in-frame clones only, minus some. The sample yields 400,000 to 550,000 clones, 87% seen once. Sequencing input: PBMCs or T cells enriched from blood (not recorded which). The origin of the receptors is a woman aged 18 to 35 with acute COVID-19. Each CDR3 is given with its conserved first and last residue. Each record gives: clone size, D gene, J gene, V gene, CDR3 protein, CDR3 DNA. A D gene is named only where the DNA matches it firmly. For some rows the clone size is stated as once, few or many, or as a class when expanded; others skip it.

>few|-|TRBJ2-7|TRBV12-3/TRBV12-4
CASSPQGYEQYF
TGTGCCAGCAGTCCACAGGGTTACGAGCAGTACTTC
>-|-|TRBJ1-6|TRBV27
CASSEGGRGSPLHF
TGTGCCAGCAGCGAGGGCGGACGGGGGTCACCCCTCCACTTT
>-|TRBD1|TRBJ1-3|TRBV7-9
CASSGGTASGNTIYF
TGTGCCAGCAGCGGCGGGACAGCCTCTGGAAACACCATATATTTT
>-|TRBD2|TRBJ2-2|TRBV5-1
CASSVEGLAGRFTGELFF
TGCGCCAGCAGCGTGGAGGGACTAGCGGGAAGATTCACCGGGGAGCTGTTTTTT
>-|-|TRBJ1-5|TRBV13
CASSRRGYSNQPQHF
TGTGCCAGCAGCCGAAGGGGGTATAGCAATCAGCCCCAGCATTTT
>-|TRBD1|TRBJ1-1|TRBV19
CASSIGDRFELNTEAFF
TGTGCCAGTAGTATAGGGGACAGGTTCGAGTTGAACACTGAAGCTTTCTTT
>-|-|TRBJ2-7|TRBV7-2
CASSPLRLYEQYF
TGTGCCAGCAGCCCGCTTAGACTCTACGAGCAGTACTTC
>-|-|TRBJ1-5|TRBV18
CASSLQVTNQPQHF
TGTGCCAGCTCACTACAGGTTACCAATCAGCCCCAGCATTTT
>-|-|TRBJ1-4|TRBV7-9
CASSSKGGRSEKLFF
TGTGCCAGCAGCTCCAAGGGAGGGCGGAGTGAAAAACTGTTTTTT
>-|-|TRBJ1-3|TRBV5-1
CASSLDEVIMGNTIYF
TGCGCCAGCAGCTTGGATGAGGTTATTATGGGAAACACCATATATTTT
>-|-|TRBJ2-6|TRBV5-1
CASSPSGANVLTF
TGCGCCAGCAGCCCATCTGGGGCCAACGTCCTGACTTTC
>-|TRBD2|TRBJ2-1|TRBV30
CAWTGTSGRASSYNEQFF
TGTGCCTGGACCGGGACTAGCGGGAGAGCCAGCTCCTACAATGAGCAGTTCTTC